A single sample is the source of the 27 T cell receptor beta chains below, sequenced in a study of OX40 agonist ivuxolimab in advanced cancers. Here immunoSEQ multiplex PCR was the method, and the copy in TCRdb shows in-frame clones only, minus some. Here the sample spans over 95,000 clones, 90% to 95% being singletons. Sequenced here: CD4+ or CD8+ T cells sorted from blood, sampled in a trial of the OX40 agonist ivuxolimab. The source of these receptors is an adult with an advanced solid tumor such as melanoma, head and neck, liver or kidney cancer.

The chain's CDR3 is CSVAQQETQYF. CDR3 nucleotides: TGCAGCGTTGCACAGCAAGAGACCCAGTACTTC. V usage is TRBV29-1 and J usage is TRBJ2-5; D gene unclear. The CDR3 is 11 amino acids. The germline V gene has CDR1 SQVTM and CDR2 ANQGSEA. V lost 4 bases and J lost 2, with 5 bases in between.

Here the CDR3 reads CASSETGAVLYNEQFF. In nucleotides, the CDR3 is TGTGCCAGCAGCGAAACAGGGGCGGTTTTGTACAATGAGCAGTTCTTC. The rearrangement joins TRBV5-6 to TRBJ2-1; 7 bases are shared with TRBD1. CDR3 length: 16 amino acids. V lost 4 bases and J lost 4; bases outside the gene matches: 11. The germline V gene has CDR1 SGHDT and CDR2 YYEEEE.

The chain uses TRBV11-2 and TRBJ2-7, with 12 bases lining up with TRBD2. The V and J ends lost 4 bases and 4 bases, in that order; junction bases with no gene match: 8. The CDR3 runs 16 residues. CDR1 and CDR2 from the germline V gene are SGHAT and FQNNGV. CDR3 residues: CASSSQLAGGSYEQYF. Here the CDR3 DNA reads TGTGCCAGCAGCTCCCAACTAGCGGGAGGATCTTACGAGCAGTACTTC.

The gene calls are TRBV5-1 and TRBJ2-2; D is unresolved. Germline CDR1 SGHRS, CDR2 YFSETQ. V was pared by 0 bases and J by 1 base, with 4 bases between. The CDR3 spans 14 residues. In nucleotides, the CDR3 is TGCGCCAGCAGCTTGGACGGGAACACCGGGGAGCTGTTTTTT. It translates to CASSLDGNTGELFF.

The rearrangement joins TRBV11-3 to TRBJ2-1; 12 bases align to TRBD2. V was pared by 5 bases and J by 2 bases, with 4 bases of the junction left unmatched. The CDR3 loop spans 16 amino acids. Per the germline V gene, CDR1 is SGHNT and CDR2 is YENEEA. CDR3 sequence: CASSPTSGSPYNEQFF. In DNA, the CDR3 is TGTGCCAGCAGCCCGACTAGCGGGAGTCCCTACAATGAGCAGTTCTTC.

The chain recombines TRBV6-5 with TRBJ2-7; D gene ambiguous. The germline V gene encodes CDR1 MNHEY and CDR2 SVGAGI. There are 13 residues in the CDR3. V shed 2 bases and J shed 1 base, with 6 bases lying between them. The CDR3: CASSYALSYEQYF. Here the CDR3 DNA reads TGTGCCAGCAGTTACGCTCTATCCTACGAGCAGTACTTC.

The J gene is TRBJ2-3, the V gene TRBV28; the D is unclear. Germline assignment: CDR1 MDHEN and CDR2 SYDVKM. Between the trimmed V and J ends, which lost 8 bases and 5 bases, there was a span of 17 bases. CDR3 length: 14 amino acids. CDR3 residues: CASLPSAMLDTQYF. The CDR3 DNA reads TGTGCCAGCCTGCCCTCGGCGATGTTAGATACGCAGTATTTT.

The CDR3 sequence is CASSSRTSGSTDTQYF. The DNA for the CDR3 is TGTGCCAGCAGCTCCCGGACTAGCGGAAGCACAGATACGCAGTATTTT. This chain uses TRBV7-2 with TRBJ2-3; 10 bases fit TRBD2. The CDR3 has 16 amino acids. Germline V lookup: CDR1 SGHTA, CDR2 FQGNSA. J was trimmed by 0 bases and V by 4 bases; bases with no gene match: 4. Supplemented by reference TRBV7-2 and TRBJ2-3, the full variable domain reads GAGVSQSPSNKVTEKGKDVELRCDPISGHTALYWYRQSLGQGLEFLIYFQGNSAPDKSGLPSDRFSAERTGGSVSTLTIQRTQQEDSAVYLCASSSRTSGSTDTQYFGPGTRLTVL.

The rearrangement joins TRBV28 to TRBJ1-5; tentatively, D is TRBD1 (6 bases). Between the trimmed V and J ends, which lost 4 bases and 6 bases, there was a span of 19 bases. CDR1 and CDR2 (germline): MDHEN, SYDVKM. The CDR3 sequence is 16 residues long. The CDR3 is CASSSWVRGAGQPQHF. In DNA form, the CDR3 reads TGTGCCAGCAGTTCCTGGGTTAGGGGGGCAGGTCAGCCCCAGCATTTT.

The rearrangement links TRBV2 to TRBJ2-2; D might be TRBD1 (7 bases). The CDR3 is made up of 15 amino acids. V lost 1 base and J lost 4, with 10 bases in between. Germline CDR1 SNHLY, CDR2 FYNNEI. CDR3 sequence: CASSEEQGGTGELFF. The CDR3, as DNA: TGTGCCAGCAGTGAAGAGCAGGGGGGCACCGGGGAGCTGTTTTTT. Full variable domain (rest looked up from reference TRBV2 and TRBJ2-2): EPEVTQTPSHQVTQMGQEVILRCVPISNHLYFYWYRQILGQKVEFLVSFYNNEISEKSEIFDDQFSVERPDGSNFTLKIRSTKLEDSAMYFCASSEEQGGTGELFFGEGSRLTVL.

The rearrangement links TRBV9 to TRBJ2-5; possibly TRBD1 for D (8 bases). This CDR3 has 15 amino acids. The V gene lost 1 base and the J gene lost 5 bases, with 15 bases spanning the gap. Germline lookup yields CDR1 SGDLS and CDR2 YYNGEE. CDR3 sequence (DNA): TGTGCCAGCAGCGTAACAGGGGGGAGGGAGGAGACCCAGTACTTC. Its protein is CASSVTGGREETQYF.

The chain recombines TRBV10-3 with TRBJ2-7; D remains unclear. Per the germline V gene, CDR1 is ENHRY and CDR2 is SYGVKD. This CDR3 is 12 amino acids long. Trimming removed 3 bases from V and 3 bases from J, with 6 bases in between. CDR3 nucleotides: TGTGCCATCAGTGAAAGAGTCTACGAGCAGTACTTC. It is translated as CAISERVYEQYF.

The chain combines TRBV27 with TRBJ2-4; 7 bases agree with TRBD1. The germline gives CDR1 MNHEY, CDR2 SMNVEV (reference sequence). There are 15 residues in the CDR3. V shed 3 bases and J 4 bases; nucleotides not matched to a gene: 6. The CDR3 region has the DNA TGTGCCAGCAGTTTTGTGGGACAGTCAAAAAACATTCAGTACTTC. Translation gives CASSFVGQSKNIQYF.

The chain links TRBV5-5 to TRBJ2-2; 10 nucleotides line up with TRBD2. Trimming cost V 6 bases and J 6 bases; bases outside gene matches: 5. This CDR3 has 14 amino acids. In germline, CDR1 is SGHKS, CDR2 YYEKEE (reference sequence). As DNA, the CDR3 is TGTGCCAGCACGGGAGCGGGAGGGTCCGGGGAGCTGTTTTTT. Protein sequence: CASTGAGGSGELFF.

This chain uses TRBV2 with TRBJ2-1; D may be TRBD2 (5 bases). The germline V and J ends were trimmed by 3 bases and 6 bases, with 21 bases remaining between them. There are 17 residues in the CDR3. Germline V CDR1 and CDR2: SNHLY, FYNNEI. The CDR3 sequence: CASSERGLAVGANEQFF. CDR3 nucleotide sequence: TGTGCCAGCAGTGAGCGCGGGCTAGCCGTGGGAGCCAATGAGCAGTTCTTC.

Only one count was recorded for this clone. The chain employs TRBV7-9 and TRBJ1-1; TRBD1 matches at 9 bases. The germline V gene encodes CDR1 SEHNR and CDR2 FQNEAQ (reference sequence). This CDR3 has 16 residues. Germline trimming cut 3 bases from V and 1 base from J; bases unmatched to any gene: 6. The CDR3, as DNA: TGTGCCAGCAGCTTTCGACAGGGGGGAACGAACACTGAAGCTTTCTTT. Translated, it gives CASSFRQGGTNTEAFF.

The DNA for the CDR3 is TGTGCCAGCAGCTTAGCGATAAGCTCCTACAATGAGCAGTTCTTC. Protein: CASSLAISSYNEQFF. The V call is TRBV11-2, the J call TRBJ2-1, with D unclear. V was pared by 1 base and J by 0 bases, with 7 bases between. CDR3 length: 15 residues. CDR1 SGHAT and CDR2 FQNNGV come from the germline V gene.

The chain couples TRBV18 to TRBJ2-3; D is undetermined. Germline CDR1 and CDR2: KGHSH and LQKENI. V lost 5 bases and J 3 bases, leaving 12 bases between the germline ends. The CDR3 is 14 residues long. CDR3 protein: CASSGYGPTDTQYF. The CDR3 DNA is TGTGCCAGCTCAGGATACGGGCCGACAGATACGCAGTATTTT. The complete variable domain, with remaining parts taken from reference TRBV18 and TRBJ2-3, reads NAGVMQNPRHLVRRRGQEARLRCSPMKGHSHVYWYRQLPEEGLKFMVYLQKENIIDESGMPKERFSAEFPKEGPSILRIQQVVRGDSAAYFCASSGYGPTDTQYFGPGTRLTVL.

The V gene is TRBV27, the J gene TRBJ2-7; 7 nucleotides line up with TRBD1. J was trimmed by 3 bases and V by 6 bases; bases with no gene match: 14. This CDR3 region has 16 residues. CDR1 is MNHEY and CDR2 is SMNVEV in the germline V gene (reference sequence). The CDR3 reads CASSRRQGLVGYEQYF. DNA for the CDR3: TGTGCCAGCAGCCGCCGACAGGGCTTGGTCGGCTACGAGCAGTACTTC.

This clone was observed once. The rearrangement joins TRBV2 to TRBJ2-7; no definite D call. In germline, CDR1 is SNHLY, CDR2 FYNNEI. With 8 bases removed from V and 2 bases from J, the gap between germline ends came to 10 bases. The CDR3 has 12 residues. This CDR3 is CASSPLTYEQYF. As DNA, the CDR3 is TGTGCCAGCTCACCCCTTACCTACGAGCAGTACTTC.

The chain carries TRBV28 and TRBJ2-5; 8 bases are a match to TRBD2. V was clipped by 4 bases and J by 0 bases; unmatched bases: 7. The CDR3 covers 16 residues. Germline CDR1 MDHEN, CDR2 SYDVKM. CDR3 amino acids: CASSSGVAGYQETQYF. The CDR3 DNA is TGTGCCAGCAGTTCGGGGGTAGCGGGGTACCAAGAGACCCAGTACTTC.

The chain carries TRBV30 and TRBJ2-7; D not resolved. This CDR3 has 13 residues. V lost 2 bases to trimming and J lost 4 bases, with 12 bases between them. Germline CDR1 and CDR2: GTSNPN and SVGIG (reference sequence). The CDR3 loop reads CAWSIGFTYEQYF. CDR3 coding DNA: TGTGCCTGGAGTATAGGGTTTACATACGAGCAGTACTTC.

The chain carries TRBV6-1 and TRBJ2-5; D call uncertain. Per germline, CDR1 MNHNS and CDR2 SASEGT. CDR3 length: 14 residues. V lost 7 bases, J lost 5 bases, and 17 bases lay in between. For the CDR3, the DNA is TGTGCCAGCAACGAAGGTTCAGGCCGGGAGACCCAGTACTTC. Encoded protein: CASNEGSGRETQYF.

The V and J genes are TRBV7-9 and TRBJ2-5; D is perhaps TRBD2 (5 bases). The CDR3 contains 13 residues. CDR1 and CDR2 (germline): SEHNR, FQNEAQ (reference sequence). With 5 bases removed from V and 3 bases from J, the gap between germline ends came to 10 bases. The CDR3: CASSEGLKETQYF. CDR3 sequence (DNA): TGTGCCAGCAGCGAGGGATTAAAAGAGACCCAGTACTTC.

J is TRBJ2-7 and V is TRBV11-2, with 13 bases aligning to TRBD2. Trimming took 4 bases from V and 1 from J; bases not matched to a gene: 1. The CDR3 runs to 15 residues. CDR1 SGHAT and CDR2 FQNNGV come from the germline V gene. The CDR3 DNA sequence: TGTGCCAGCAGCTGGACTAGCGGGAGTTCCTACGAGCAGTACTTC. Protein product: CASSWTSGSSYEQYF.

The chain couples TRBV10-3 to TRBJ2-7; TRBD1 aligns across 7 bases. Germline loops: CDR1 ENHRY, CDR2 SYGVKD. The trim removed 10 bases at V and 6 bases at J, leaving 6 bases unmatched. The CDR3 is 11 amino acids. CDR3 DNA sequence: TGTGCCACAACAGGGGTGGGCGAGCAGTACTTC. As protein: CATTGVGEQYF.

This chain links TRBV5-6 with TRBJ2-7; D might be TRBD1 (6 bases). The germline V and J ends were trimmed by 2 bases and 4 bases, with 13 bases remaining between them. The germline gives CDR1 SGHDT, CDR2 YYEEEE. This CDR3 comprises 14 residues. The CDR3 bases are TGTGCCAGCAGCTTACAGGGTCCCGAGTACGAGCAGTACTTC. Its translation is CASSLQGPEYEQYF. Filled out from reference TRBV5-6 and TRBJ2-7, the complete variable domain reads DAGVTQSPTHLIKTRGQQVTLRCSPKSGHDTVSWYQQALGQGPQFIFQYYEEEERQRGNFPDRFSGHQFPNYSSELNVNALLLGDSALYLCASSLQGPEYEQYFGPGTRLTVT.